The 22 T cell receptor beta chains below were found in one sample sequenced in a study of radiotherapy plus CTLA-4 blockade in lung cancer. Sequenced by immunoSEQ multiplex PCR; TCRdb stores in-frame clones only, minus some. The sample holds under 20,000 clones, roughly 88% seen once. This specimen was peripheral blood, taken from a patient treated with radiotherapy plus ipilimumab. The receptors shown here come from a human donor with non-small cell lung cancer whose response to radiotherapy plus ipilimumab could not be evaluated.

This chain joins TRBV28 and TRBJ1-3; D remains unclear. Germline V CDR1 and CDR2: MDHEN, SYDVKM. Trimming shortened V by 4 bases and J by 4 bases, and 17 bases separated the two germline ends. The CDR3 contains 16 residues. CDR3 DNA: TGTGCCAGCAGTTCCCCCACACAGTCTGTGGGAAACACCATATATTTT. Translating it yields CASSSPTQSVGNTIYF.

The rearrangement joins TRBV20-1 to TRBJ2-7; TRBD1 might be the D (5 bases). Germline CDR1 DFQATT, CDR2 SNEGSKA (reference sequence). The CDR3 contains 11 residues. The V gene lost 3 bases and the J gene lost 7 bases, with 10 bases spanning the gap. The CDR3 loop is CSASRKGEQYF. The CDR3 coding sequence is TGCAGTGCTAGTAGGAAGGGGGAGCAGTACTTC.

This clone is labeled medium-sized (0.01 to 0.1%). The rearrangement links TRBV27 to TRBJ2-7; D is perhaps TRBD1 (7 bases). The CDR3 runs 15 residues. The V gene's germline CDR1 is MNHEY and CDR2 SMNVEV (reference sequence). V lost 0 bases to trimming and J lost 2 bases, with 11 bases between them. The CDR3 bases are TGTGCCAGCAGTTTATCCCCCAGGGGGGCCTACGAGCAGTACTTC. This translates into CASSLSPRGAYEQYF.

The V call is TRBV7-6, the J call TRBJ2-7; 7 positions match TRBD2. The CDR3 runs 15 residues. CDR1 and CDR2 from the germline V gene are SGHVS and FNYEAQ. V trimming: 1 base; J trimming: 6 bases; junction bases outside the gene matches: 9. CDR3 in amino acids: CASSLGVTSWSEQYF. The CDR3 DNA sequence: TGTGCCAGCAGCTTAGGAGTGACTAGCTGGTCCGAGCAGTACTTC. The full variable domain, with the rest looked up from reference TRBV7-6 and TRBJ2-7, is GAGVSQSPRYKVTKRGQDVALRCDPISGHVSLYWYRQALGQGPEFLTYFNYEAQQDKSGLPNDRFSAERPEGSISTLTIQRTEQRDSAMYRCASSLGVTSWSEQYFGPGTRLTVT.

This clone showed up just once. The genes are TRBV4-3 and TRBJ2-2, with D perhaps matching TRBD2 (6 bases). The CDR3 contains 16 residues. Germline CDR1 reads LGHNA; CDR2 reads YSLEER. The V and J ends lost 0 bases and 7 bases respectively, with 15 bases between them. The CDR3 is CASSQDLGGAGGELFF. As DNA, the CDR3 is TGCGCCAGCAGCCAAGATCTTGGCGGGGCGGGCGGGGAGCTGTTTTTT.

V and J are TRBV9 and TRBJ2-7; 7 positions agree with TRBD1. This CDR3 is built from 14 residues. The germline CDR1 and CDR2 sequences are SGDLS and YYNGEE. The V and J ends lost 4 bases and 4 bases, in that order; junction bases with no gene match: 8. The CDR3 region is CASSPQGVSYEQYF. The CDR3 coding sequence is TGTGCCAGCAGCCCCCAGGGGGTCTCTTACGAGCAGTACTTC.

The rearrangement links TRBV5-1 to TRBJ1-3, with 10 positions matching TRBD1. Trimming took 4 bases from V and 1 from J; bases not matched to a gene: 8. The germline V gene encodes CDR1 SGHRS and CDR2 YFSETQ. This CDR3 is built from 17 residues. CDR3 sequence reads: CASSEQTGGLSGNTIYF. The CDR3 bases are TGCGCCAGCAGCGAGCAGACAGGGGGCTTATCTGGAAACACCATATATTTT.

The rearrangement uses TRBV5-4 and TRBJ2-3; 10 nucleotides line up with TRBD2. The length of the CDR3 is 15 residues. The V segment lost 3 bases and the J segment 6 bases; nucleotides outside the gene matches: 7. Germline V CDR1 and CDR2: SGHNT, YYREEE (reference sequence). DNA of the CDR3: TGTGCCAGCAGCTCCAGCGGGAGGGCCGTGGATACGCAGTATTTT. It is translated as CASSSSGRAVDTQYF. Full variable domain (outside the CDR3, taken from reference TRBV5-4 and TRBJ2-3): ETGVTQSPTHLIKTRGQQVTLRCSSQSGHNTVSWYQQALGQGPQFIFQYYREEENGRGNFPPRFSGLQFPNYSSELNVNALELDDSALYLCASSSSGRAVDTQYFGPGTRLTVL.

The gene calls are TRBV4-3 and TRBJ2-5; maybe TRBD1 (5 bases). The DNA end is a closer match to TRBJ2-7, so the J assignment may be wrong. The CDR3 is 16 amino acids. The V gene's germline CDR1 is LGHNA and CDR2 YSLEER. CDR3 sequence: CASSQDRVGVKYEQYF. The DNA of the CDR3 is TGCGCCAGCAGCCAAGATAGGGTAGGGGTAAAATACGAGCAGTACTTC.

The chain joins TRBV28 to TRBJ1-5, with TRBD1 matching over 9 bases. Germline V gives CDR1 MDHEN, CDR2 SYDVKM. The CDR3 sequence is 14 residues long. Trimming took 6 bases from V and 7 from J; bases not matched to a gene: 7. CDR3 amino acids: CASSQGQGWQPQHF. CDR3 bases: TGTGCCAGCAGCCAAGGACAGGGGTGGCAGCCCCAGCATTTT.

The rearrangement uses TRBV4-2 and TRBJ1-4, with D perhaps matching TRBD1 (5 bases). The germline CDR1 and CDR2 sequences are LGHNA and YNFKEQ. CDR3 length: 15 amino acids. V lost 5 bases to trimming and J lost 8 bases, with 18 bases between them. The CDR3, as DNA: TGTGCCAGCAGCGTAAGTCCGGGGGACGGAGAAAAACTGTTTTTT. Its protein product is CASSVSPGDGEKLFF.

This sequence joins TRBV18 and TRBJ2-3; no firm D call. The CDR3 is made up of 13 amino acids. The V gene lost 4 bases and the J gene lost 8 bases, with 13 bases spanning the gap. Germline CDR1 KGHSH, CDR2 LQKENI. CDR3 amino acids: CASSLSSSGTQYF. Written as DNA, the CDR3 is TGTGCCAGCTCACTCTCCTCTTCAGGTACGCAGTATTTT.

This clone was picked up a small number of times. The chain recombines TRBV29-1 with TRBJ2-3, with D perhaps TRBD1 (5 bases). Per the germline V gene, CDR1 is SQVTM and CDR2 is ANQGSEA. Trimming removed 3 bases at V and 5 bases at J, with 21 bases between. The length of the CDR3 is 16 residues. The CDR3 is CSVDARGLFDRDTQYF. The CDR3 bases are TGCAGCGTTGACGCTAGGGGTTTATTCGATAGAGATACGCAGTATTTT.

This chain uses TRBV27 with TRBJ1-6, with TRBD1 matching over 10 bases. CDR1 and CDR2 (germline): MNHEY, SMNVEV (reference sequence). J was trimmed by 8 bases and V by 6 bases; bases with no gene match: 4. The CDR3 runs 14 residues. CDR3 in amino acids: CASRGQGVYSPLHF. For the CDR3, the DNA is TGTGCCAGCAGAGGACAGGGGGTGTATTCACCCCTCCACTTT.

V gene TRBV11-1 combines with J gene TRBJ1-2, with D maybe TRBD1 (6 bases). Germline-derived CDR1 and CDR2 are SGHAT and FQDESV (reference sequence). Trimming cost V 6 bases and J 4 bases, with 27 bases left between them. CDR3 length: 18 residues. In DNA, the CDR3 is TGTGCCAGCAGAACCCCGGAGAGACAGGCATTAGGGACCTATGGCTACACCTTC. It yields the protein CASRTPERQALGTYGYTF.

The V call is TRBV29-1, the J call TRBJ2-3; the match to TRBD1 covers 8 bases. The CDR3 runs to 15 residues. Germline V lookup: CDR1 SQVTM, CDR2 ANQGSEA. After removal of 6 bases from V and 1 base from J, the junction contained 9 bases not matched to a gene. The CDR3 protein is CSVPIRTGRTDTQYF. The CDR3 DNA reads TGCAGCGTACCTATTCGGACAGGGCGCACAGATACGCAGTATTTT.

This chain uses TRBV15 with TRBJ2-4; D gene ambiguous. This CDR3 has 13 amino acids. Per the germline V gene, CDR1 is LNHNV and CDR2 is YYDKDF (reference sequence). The V end lost 0 bases, the J end lost 9 bases, and 9 bases lay between the germline ends. CDR3 region: CATSRDQSSIQYF. CDR3 coding DNA: TGTGCCACCAGCAGAGATCAAAGCTCCATTCAGTACTTC.

V usage is TRBV10-1 and J usage is TRBJ2-2, with 8 bases matching TRBD1. This CDR3 has 15 amino acids. Germline loops: CDR1 WNHNN, CDR2 SYGVQD (reference sequence). The V and J ends lost 3 bases and 5 bases, in that order; junction bases with no gene match: 5. The CDR3 DNA is TGCGCCAGCAGTGACCCAGGGGGCGTTACCGGGGAGCTGTTTTTT. Encoded protein: CASSDPGGVTGELFF.

This chain uses TRBV7-6 with TRBJ1-5, with D tentatively TRBD1 (6 bases). This CDR3 has 14 residues. The ends were cut back, 2 bases at V and 7 bases at J, with 12 bases in the middle. Germline V CDR1 and CDR2: SGHVS, FNYEAQ. The CDR3: CASSLQGRGQPQHF. CDR3 DNA: TGTGCCAGCAGCTTACAGGGCAGGGGACAGCCCCAGCATTTT.

Written as DNA, the CDR3 is TGCGCCAGCAGCCATGGAGGGGCAGGGAATGAAAAACTGTTTTTT. This sequence encodes CASSHGGAGNEKLFF. The V call is TRBV4-3, the J call TRBJ1-4; possible D gene TRBD1, 5 bases. The V end was cut by 3 bases, the J end by 5 bases, with 13 bases between. CDR3 length: 15 amino acids. Germline loops: CDR1 LGHNA, CDR2 YSLEER.

J is TRBJ2-3 and V is TRBV5-1; 13 bases are shared with TRBD2. Losses at the gene ends were 4 bases for V and 11 bases for J; bases not matched to a gene: 13. CDR1 and CDR2 from the germline V gene are SGHRS and YFSETQ. The CDR3 loop spans 16 amino acids. This CDR3 reads CASSQGLAGVPGVQYF. The CDR3 nucleotides are TGCGCCAGCAGCCAAGGACTAGCGGGGGTCCCAGGGGTGCAGTATTTT.

This clone was detected only once. V gene TRBV9 combines with J gene TRBJ2-1; 9 bases match TRBD2. J gave up 9 bases and V 0 bases, and 7 bases lay outside the gene matches. CDR3 length equals 15 residues. The V gene's germline CDR1 is SGDLS and CDR2 YYNGEE. The CDR3 DNA is TGTGCCAGCAGCGTAGGGCGGGAGGGTTTAAGTGAGCAGTTCTTC. Translating gives CASSVGREGLSEQFF.